These 5 T cell receptor delta chains came from one sample sequenced in a study of gammadelta T cells in human blood. TCRdb reanalysed the RT-PCR reads via CATT. The sample has approximately 220 delta-chain clones, approximately 9.9% seen once. Source material: non-Vgamma9Vdelta2 gamma-delta T cells from cord blood. The receptors stem from a newborn.

A few counts support this clone. This likely stems from a read error, as it lies one base from a far larger clone. This chain uses TRDV1 with TRDJ2; 7 bases are a match to TRDD3. The germline V gene has CDR1 TSWWSYY and CDR2 QGS. The CDR3 consists of 21 residues. In nucleotides, the CDR3 is TGTGCTCTTGGGGAAGTCTCCTGGACGGGGGGATCTGGGGGTTTGAAAGCACAACTCTTCTTT. Its translation is CALGEVSWTGGSGGLKAQLFF.

For this clone: With only one base between it and a far larger clone, this is likely a read error. This chain uses TRDV1 with TRDJ1; the D is unclear. CDR1 is TSWWSYY, CDR2 QGS, per germline. This CDR3 is built from 14 residues. In DNA, the CDR3 is TGTGCTCTTGGGGAACCCCGGTACACCGATAAACGCATCTTT. This translates into CALGEPRYTDKRIF.

As concerns this clone: This probably arose from a read error, given a far larger clone one base away. The chain has TRDV3 and TRDJ2, with TRDD3 identical over 11 bases. The length of the CDR3 is 25 residues. CDR1 and CDR2 (germline): TVYSNPD, GDNSRS (reference sequence). With V trimmed by 2 bases and J by 0 bases, 32 bases remained unmatched. DNA for the CDR3: TGTGCCTTTTCCCCTATTCCTCCCTCCTCGTACTGGGGGATAAACCCCCTCTCTTTGACAGCACAACTCTTCTTT. Its protein product is CAFSPIPPSSYWGINPLSLTAQLFF.

About this clone: It is likely a read error: a sequence one base away is far more abundant. Distinct nucleotide sequences in the sample also encode this CDR3. V is TRDV1 and J is TRDJ1; 8 bases match TRDD3. Germline loops: CDR1 TSWWSYY, CDR2 QGS. The CDR3 has 16 amino acids. CDR3 sequence reads: CALTGIRLPTTDKLIF. In DNA, the CDR3 is TGTGCCCTCACTGGGATACGCTTGCCTACAACCGATAAACTCATCTTT.

Concerning this clone itself: A read error is possible here, since a much larger clone lies one base away. The chain carries TRAV38-2/DV8 and TRDJ1, with 8 bases matching TRDD3. As TCRdb names no J gene, one was assigned here on the basis of a DNA match to germline. The J segment lost 0 bases and the V segment lost 2 bases, leaving 24 bases of the junction unmatched. The V gene's germline CDR1 is TSESDYY and CDR2 QEAYKQQN. The CDR3 is 22 residues long. CDR3 region: CAYRSEVLLDAGGPPYTDKLIF. The CDR3 region has the DNA TGTGCTTATAGGAGTGAGGTCTTGTTGGATGCTGGGGGACCTCCATACACCGATAAACTCATCTTT.